These 31 T cell receptor beta chains originate from one sample sequenced in a study of cytomegalovirus exposure and HLA in healthy donors. 13 Jbeta primers and 60 Vbeta primers were used for the PCR. This table comes from immunoSEQ multiplex PCR, and its TCRdb copy is limited to in-frame clones, with some not included. The listing contains roughly 60,000 clones. Sequencing was done on a sample of PBMCs. The origin of the receptors is a male donor in good health and CMV-seronegative.

This chain joins TRBV4-3 and TRBJ2-7, with 11 bases identical to TRBD2. Germline V lookup: CDR1 LGHNA, CDR2 YSLEER. The CDR3 extends over 16 amino acids. The junction had 5 bases not matched to a gene; V was cut back by 2 bases and J by 2 bases. The CDR3 spells CASSQLAGGTPYEQYF. The CDR3 coding sequence is TGCGCCAGCAGCCAACTAGCGGGAGGTACACCCTACGAGCAGTACTTC.

The chain recombines TRBV4-3 with TRBJ1-1; perhaps TRBD1 as D (5 bases). Looked up from germline, CDR1 is LGHNA and CDR2 is YSLEER. The CDR3 is 15 amino acids. The V end was cut by 3 bases, the J end by 1 base, with 12 bases between. CDR3 loop: CASSHDRGRNTEAFF. The CDR3 DNA is TGCGCCAGCAGCCATGATCGGGGGAGGAACACTGAAGCTTTCTTT.

The chain carries TRBV2 and TRBJ2-3, with TRBD2 matching over 8 bases. CDR1 is SNHLY, CDR2 FYNNEI, per germline. Trimming took 11 bases from V and 8 from J; bases not matched to a gene: 18. CDR3 length: 15 residues. The CDR3 sequence is CAEGVLAANQGTQYF. CDR3 sequence (DNA): TGTGCCGAGGGGGTACTAGCGGCCAACCAAGGTACGCAGTATTTT.

V usage is TRBV28 and J usage is TRBJ1-1; a possible D gene is TRBD1 (5 bases). This CDR3 comprises 15 residues. The V gene lost 4 bases and the J gene lost 4 bases, with 16 bases spanning the gap. CDR1 and CDR2 from the germline V gene are MDHEN and SYDVKM. CDR3 bases: TGTGCCAGCAGTTCGATCCAGGGTTGGGGCACTGAAGCTTTCTTT. Protein sequence: CASSSIQGWGTEAFF.

A note on this clone: Different DNA sequences within this sample yield the same CDR3. J is TRBJ1-3 and V is TRBV4-3; TRBD1 matches 7 bases. The CDR3 is 14 amino acids. Unmatched junction bases numbered 1, after V lost 5 bases and J lost 0 bases. CDR1 and CDR2 (germline): LGHNA, YSLEER. The chain's CDR3 is CASSAGGSGNTIYF. The CDR3 DNA is TGCGCCAGCAGCGCAGGGGGCTCTGGAAACACCATATATTTT.

This sequence joins TRBV30 and TRBJ1-1; D not certain. The CDR3 has 12 amino acids. V was pared by 7 bases and J by 1 base, with 10 bases between. Per the germline V gene, CDR1 is GTSNPN and CDR2 is SVGIG (reference sequence). This CDR3 is CASGRGNTEAFF. For the CDR3, the DNA is TGTGCCTCCGGACGGGGGAACACTGAAGCTTTCTTT.

This CDR3 is CASSETAGYGYTF. CDR3 nucleotide sequence: TGTGCCAGCAGTGAGACTGCCGGGTATGGCTACACCTTC. The V gene is TRBV2, the J gene TRBJ1-2; no definite D call. There are 13 residues in the CDR3. Germline lookup yields CDR1 SNHLY and CDR2 FYNNEI. Trimming took off 3 bases at V and 5 bases at J, with 10 bases between the two ends.

The chain carries TRBV7-2 and TRBJ2-3, with TRBD2 as a possible D gene (6 bases). The CDR3 extends over 16 amino acids. The V end lost 1 base, the J end lost 4 bases, and 15 bases lay between the germline ends. Germline CDR1 and CDR2: SGHTA and FQGNSA. In DNA, the CDR3 is TGTGCCAGCAGCTTAGAGGAGGAGCGGGTCCCAGATACGCAGTATTTT. It translates to CASSLEEERVPDTQYF.

The V and J genes are TRBV27 and TRBJ2-3; D may be TRBD2 (6 bases). Trimming left V 8 bases short and J 4 bases short, with 16 bases between. Germline V gene sequence: CDR1 MNHEY, CDR2 SMNVEV (reference sequence). The CDR3 loop spans 14 amino acids. The CDR3 spells CASARRDGADTQYF. For the CDR3, the DNA is TGTGCCAGCGCCAGGCGGGACGGGGCAGATACGCAGTATTTT.

V usage is TRBV14 and J usage is TRBJ1-2, with TRBD1 as a possible D gene (6 bases). The CDR3 consists of 14 residues. The V gene lost 1 base and the J gene lost 7 bases, with 13 bases spanning the gap. Germline-derived CDR1 and CDR2 are SGHDN and FVKESK. CDR3 nucleotides: TGTGCCAGCAGCCAAGTCGGGGGCGGGAGTGGCTACACCTTC. Its translation is CASSQVGGGSGYTF.

V is TRBV28 and J is TRBJ2-1, with a tentative D call TRBD1 (6 bases). The V end lost 4 bases, the J end lost 5 bases, and 21 bases lay between the germline ends. The CDR3 extends over 17 amino acids. From germline, CDR1 is MDHEN and CDR2 SYDVKM. The CDR3, as DNA: TGTGCCAGCAGTTCTTCTTTCGGGACAAACGATGACAATGAGCAGTTCTTC. Translated: CASSSSFGTNDDNEQFF.

By frequency, this clone is medium-sized. Other DNA sequences in this specimen translate into the identical CDR3. V is TRBV10-3 and J is TRBJ1-1, with D perhaps matching TRBD1 (5 bases). CDR3 length: 11 residues. Germline CDR1 is ENHRY and CDR2 is SYGVKD. V was shortened by 6 bases and J by 6 bases, with 8 bases between the two germline ends. The CDR3: CAIRGDSEAFF. The CDR3 DNA sequence: TGTGCCATCAGAGGGGATTCTGAAGCTTTCTTT.

J is TRBJ2-7 and V is TRBV6-1; possible D gene TRBD2, 6 bases. The CDR3 totals 13 residues. Germline V gene lookup returns CDR1 MNHNS and CDR2 SASEGT. V dropped 5 bases and J dropped 3 bases, with 11 bases sitting between them. The CDR3 spells CASSPRGNYEQYF. The CDR3 region has the DNA TGTGCCAGCAGTCCGCGGGGTAACTACGAGCAGTACTTC.

The chain links TRBV28 to TRBJ1-6, with D uncertain. The germline V gene encodes CDR1 MDHEN and CDR2 SYDVKM. V was cut by 2 bases and J by 8 bases, with 25 bases left in between. This CDR3 spans 19 amino acids. The DNA of the CDR3 is TGTGCCAGCAGTTTAAGTCCCCCTGGAGGTCCGATAAATGATTCACCCCTCCACTTT. Protein sequence: CASSLSPPGGPINDSPLHF.

The chain carries TRBV4-3 and TRBJ1-2, with TRBD1 matching over 9 bases. V trimming: 1 base; J trimming: 6 bases; junction bases outside the gene matches: 12. The CDR3 extends over 17 amino acids. Germline values: CDR1 LGHNA, CDR2 YSLEER. CDR3 amino acids: CASSQGHWDRDFDGYTF. The DNA for the CDR3 is TGCGCCAGCAGCCAAGGTCATTGGGACAGGGACTTTGATGGCTACACCTTC.

This sequence joins TRBV5-1 and TRBJ2-7, with 8 nucleotides matching TRBD2. The ends lost 0 bases at V and 6 bases at J; junction bases unmatched: 11. The germline gives CDR1 SGHRS, CDR2 YFSETQ. The CDR3 consists of 16 residues. The CDR3 region has the DNA TGCGCCAGCAGCTTGGCTTTAGCTAGCGGGCAAATCGAGCAGTACTTC. Protein product: CASSLALASGQIEQYF.

The V call is TRBV4-3, the J call TRBJ1-6; D not resolved. Trimming stripped 0 bases from V and 5 bases from J, with 11 bases between. There are 16 residues in the CDR3. Germline CDR1 and CDR2: LGHNA and YSLEER. CDR3 loop: CASSQDKWEDNSPLHF. As DNA, the CDR3 is TGCGCCAGCAGCCAAGATAAATGGGAGGATAATTCACCCCTCCACTTT.

This CDR3 reads CASSLETLGGYTF. The CDR3 region has the DNA TGTGCCAGCAGCTTAGAGACCCTGGGCGGCTACACCTTC. The gene calls are TRBV5-4 and TRBJ1-2; D gene uncertain. Germline V gene sequence: CDR1 SGHNT, CDR2 YYREEE (reference sequence). The CDR3 is 13 residues long. V lost 2 bases and J 8 bases, leaving 13 bases between the germline ends. The full variable domain, rest sourced from reference TRBV5-4 and TRBJ1-2, is ETGVTQSPTHLIKTRGQQVTLRCSSQSGHNTVSWYQQALGQGPQFIFQYYREEENGRGNFPPRFSGLQFPNYSSELNVNALELDDSALYLCASSLETLGGYTFGSGTRLTVV.

The chain links TRBV30 to TRBJ2-3; the match to TRBD2 covers 13 bases. With V trimmed by 3 bases and J by 0 bases, 0 bases remained unmatched. This CDR3 spans 15 amino acids. Germline V lookup: CDR1 GTSNPN, CDR2 SVGIG (reference sequence). The CDR3 is CAWRGLAGSTDTQYF. DNA of the CDR3: TGTGCCTGGAGGGGACTAGCGGGGAGCACAGATACGCAGTATTTT.

The rearrangement uses TRBV7-2 and TRBJ2-3; the D gene is possibly TRBD2 (5 bases). V was pared by 6 bases and J by 2 bases, with 12 bases between. Germline CDR1 and CDR2: SGHTA and FQGNSA. CDR3 length: 14 amino acids. CDR3 sequence: CASSERRFTDTQYF. DNA for the CDR3: TGTGCCAGCAGTGAGCGGAGATTCACAGATACGCAGTATTTT.

The chain joins TRBV7-9 to TRBJ2-5; no clear D. Germline CDR1 reads SEHNR; CDR2 reads FQNEAQ (reference sequence). The CDR3 sequence is 13 residues long. V was clipped by 4 bases and J by 2 bases, with 8 bases between them. The DNA for the CDR3 is TGTGCCAGCAGCTCGTCGGTGCAAGAGACCCAGTACTTC. It codes for CASSSSVQETQYF.

CDR3 DNA sequence: TGTGCCAGCAGCCCGAGCGGTTACGAGCAGTACTTC. It encodes CASSPSGYEQYF. The chain uses TRBV7-2 and TRBJ2-7; D might be TRBD2 (5 bases). Germline V gene data show CDR1 as SGHTA and CDR2 as FQGNSA. Trimming took off 5 bases at V and 4 bases at J, with 9 bases between the two ends. The CDR3 spans 12 residues. The variable domain in full, with the rest retrieved from reference TRBV7-2 and TRBJ2-7, is GAGVSQSPSNKVTEKGKDVELRCDPISGHTALYWYRQSLGQGLEFLIYFQGNSAPDKSGLPSDRFSAERTGGSVSTLTIQRTQQEDSAVYLCASSPSGYEQYFGPGTRLTVT.

This chain uses TRBV28 with TRBJ1-2, with 7 bases identical to TRBD1. CDR1 MDHEN and CDR2 SYDVKM come from the germline V gene. The CDR3 spans 14 residues. V lost 7 bases and J lost 0; bases outside the gene matches: 5. CDR3 bases: TGTGCCAGCACCCGACAGGGAGCTAACTATGGCTACACCTTC. As protein: CASTRQGANYGYTF.

The chain combines TRBV27 with TRBJ2-2; 9 nucleotides line up with TRBD2. The CDR3 runs to 16 residues. Germline V gene lookup returns CDR1 MNHEY and CDR2 SMNVEV (reference sequence). J lost 9 bases, V lost 0 bases, and 8 bases had no gene match. The CDR3 DNA reads TGTGCCAGCAGTTTATCGAAGGCGGGGGGGCTTCGGGAGCTGTTTTTT. Translated, it gives CASSLSKAGGLRELFF.

The chain employs TRBV5-1 and TRBJ2-7; possible D gene TRBD1, 6 bases. Germline lookup yields CDR1 SGHRS and CDR2 YFSETQ. The V and J ends lost 5 bases and 1 base respectively, with 19 bases between them. This CDR3 has 16 residues. CDR3 DNA: TGCGCCAGCAGGCGGACAGACTACACCGTTTCCTACGAGCAGTACTTC. Translating gives CASRRTDYTVSYEQYF.

The V gene is TRBV11-2, the J gene TRBJ2-3; D may be TRBD1 (5 bases). Per the germline V gene, CDR1 is SGHAT and CDR2 is FQNNGV. The CDR3 covers 16 residues. The germline V and J ends were trimmed by 3 bases and 0 bases, with 13 bases remaining between them. CDR3 DNA: TGTGCCAGCAGCTTGCTTAGGGGTACTAGCACAGATACGCAGTATTTT. Translated, it gives CASSLLRGTSTDTQYF.

The chain uses TRBV7-9 and TRBJ2-2; no clear D gene. Trimming took off 3 bases at V and 4 bases at J, with 9 bases between the two ends. Per germline, CDR1 SEHNR and CDR2 FQNEAQ (reference sequence). This CDR3 region has 14 residues. As DNA, the CDR3 is TGTGCCAGCAGCTTCGGGTGGAGCACCGGGGAGCTGTTTTTT. Translated: CASSFGWSTGELFF.

The gene calls are TRBV5-1 and TRBJ1-1; perhaps TRBD1 as D (6 bases). V dropped 2 bases and J dropped 5 bases, with 19 bases sitting between them. Looked up from germline, CDR1 is SGHRS and CDR2 is YFSETQ. The CDR3 spans 16 residues. The DNA for the CDR3 is TGCGCCAGCAGCTTAGCGGGGGAGGGGGTAGGGACTGAAGCTTTCTTT. Protein sequence: CASSLAGEGVGTEAFF.

DNA of the CDR3: TGTGCCATCAGTGAGTCGACAGACGCCGGGCAGCCCCAGCATTTT. It is translated as CAISESTDAGQPQHF. The chain combines TRBV10-3 with TRBJ1-5; D perhaps matches TRBD1 (5 bases). The CDR3 totals 15 residues. Trimming took off 0 bases at V and 7 bases at J, with 13 bases between the two ends. CDR1 is ENHRY, CDR2 SYGVKD, per germline.

The V and J genes are TRBV7-9 and TRBJ1-2; D ambiguous. V lost 5 bases, J lost 0 bases, and 10 bases lay in between. Germline V gives CDR1 SEHNR, CDR2 FQNEAQ (reference sequence). This CDR3 is built from 14 residues. The CDR3 nucleotides read TGTGCCAGCAGCGCCACGGGTTCTAACTATGGCTACACCTTC. Its translation: CASSATGSNYGYTF. Using reference TRBV7-9 and TRBJ1-2 for the parts outside the CDR3, the full variable domain is DTGVSQNPRHKITKRGQNVTFRCDPISEHNRLYWYRQTLGQGPEFLTYFQNEAQLEKSRLLSDRFSAERPKGSFSTLEIQRTEQGDSAMYLCASSATGSNYGYTFGSGTRLTVV.

The V call is TRBV4-3, the J call TRBJ1-2; no clear D. The V end lost 1 base, the J end lost 8 bases, and 17 bases lay between the germline ends. Germline V gene sequence: CDR1 LGHNA, CDR2 YSLEER. The CDR3 sequence is 15 residues long. This chain's CDR3 is CASSQAFTVVRGYTF. The CDR3 coding sequence is TGCGCCAGCAGCCAAGCCTTTACAGTTGTACGCGGCTACACCTTC.